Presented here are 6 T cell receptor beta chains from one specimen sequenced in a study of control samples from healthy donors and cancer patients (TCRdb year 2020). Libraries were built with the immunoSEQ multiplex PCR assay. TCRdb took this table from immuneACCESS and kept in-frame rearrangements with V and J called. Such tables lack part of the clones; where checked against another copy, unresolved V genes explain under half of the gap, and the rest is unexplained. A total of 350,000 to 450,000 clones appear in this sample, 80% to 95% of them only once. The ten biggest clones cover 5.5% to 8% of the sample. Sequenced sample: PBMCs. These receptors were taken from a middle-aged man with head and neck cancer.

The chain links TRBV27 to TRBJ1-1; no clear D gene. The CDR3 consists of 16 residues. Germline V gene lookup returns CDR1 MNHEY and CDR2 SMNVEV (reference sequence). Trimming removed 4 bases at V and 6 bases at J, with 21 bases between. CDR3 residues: CASSSRTRSAHPEAFF. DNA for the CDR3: TGTGCCAGCAGTTCCCGGACCCGATCTGCCCACCCTGAAGCTTTCTTT.

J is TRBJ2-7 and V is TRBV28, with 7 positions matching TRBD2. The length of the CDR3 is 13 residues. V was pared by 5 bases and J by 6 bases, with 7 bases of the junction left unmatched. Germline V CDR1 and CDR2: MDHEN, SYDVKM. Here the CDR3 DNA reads TGTGCCAGCAGTCGCGGGGGTCAGGGCGAGCAGTACTTC. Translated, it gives CASSRGGQGEQYF.

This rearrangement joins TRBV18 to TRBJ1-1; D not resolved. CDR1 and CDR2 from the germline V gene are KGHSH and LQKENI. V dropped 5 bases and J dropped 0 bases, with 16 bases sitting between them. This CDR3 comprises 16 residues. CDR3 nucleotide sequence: TGTGCCAGCTCAGTCGGACTTGTTTCGGTGAACACTGAAGCTTTCTTT. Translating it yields CASSVGLVSVNTEAFF. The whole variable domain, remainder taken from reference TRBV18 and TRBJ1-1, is NAGVMQNPRHLVRRRGQEARLRCSPMKGHSHVYWYRQLPEEGLKFMVYLQKENIIDESGMPKERFSAEFPKEGPSILRIQQVVRGDSAAYFCASSVGLVSVNTEAFFGQGTRLTVV.

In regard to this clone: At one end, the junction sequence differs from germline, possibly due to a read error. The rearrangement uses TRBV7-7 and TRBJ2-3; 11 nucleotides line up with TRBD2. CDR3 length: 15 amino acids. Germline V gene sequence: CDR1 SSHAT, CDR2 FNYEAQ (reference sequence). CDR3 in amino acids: CASSLGTSGRDTQYF. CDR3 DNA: TGTGCTAGCAGCTTAGGCACTAGCGGGAGAGATACGCAGTATTTT.

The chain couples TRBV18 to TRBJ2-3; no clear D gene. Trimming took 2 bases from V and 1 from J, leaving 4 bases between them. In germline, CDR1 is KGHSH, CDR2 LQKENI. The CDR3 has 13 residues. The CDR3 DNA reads TGTGCCAGCTCACCAGATGGCACAGATACGCAGTATTTT. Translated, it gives CASSPDGTDTQYF.

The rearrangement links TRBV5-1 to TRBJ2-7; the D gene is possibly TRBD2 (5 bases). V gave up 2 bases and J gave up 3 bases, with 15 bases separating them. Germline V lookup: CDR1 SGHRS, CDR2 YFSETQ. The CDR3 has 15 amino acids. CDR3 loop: CASSLAAGIFYEQYF. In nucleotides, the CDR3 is TGCGCCAGCAGCTTAGCGGCTGGGATTTTCTACGAGCAGTACTTC.